A single sample gave rise to the 26 T cell receptor beta chains below, sequenced in a study of cytomegalovirus exposure and HLA in healthy donors. It was with 60 Vbeta and 13 Jbeta primers that the PCR ran. Method: immunoSEQ multiplex PCR; TCRdb's copy keeps in-frame clones and lacks some. The table shows 160,000 or so clones, with 75% to 85% occurring only once. The sample was PBMCs. The receptors were gathered from a man in his fifties in good health and CMV-seropositive.

Concerning this clone: The sample holds other DNA sequences that translate to the same CDR3. The rearrangement uses TRBV14 and TRBJ2-2; TRBD2 matches 7 bases. J was trimmed by 2 bases and V by 3 bases; bases with no gene match: 6. This CDR3 has 16 amino acids. Germline loops: CDR1 SGHDN, CDR2 FVKESK. DNA for the CDR3: TGTGCCAGCAGCCAGGAGCGGGGATCTAACACCGGGGAGCTGTTTTTT. It specifies CASSQERGSNTGELFF.

This rearrangement joins TRBV18 to TRBJ2-5; D perhaps matches TRBD1 (6 bases). Trimming pared 3 bases from V and 2 bases from J, leaving 10 bases between. The CDR3 totals 14 residues. CDR1 and CDR2 (germline): KGHSH, LQKENI. The CDR3 is CASSPQDSQETQYF. CDR3 sequence (DNA): TGTGCCAGCTCACCCCAGGACAGTCAAGAGACCCAGTACTTC.

V usage is TRBV19 and J usage is TRBJ2-5, with 8 bases aligning to TRBD1. With 5 bases clipped from V and 5 bases from J, the junction kept 7 bases outside the gene matches. Germline CDR1 reads LNHDA; CDR2 reads SQIVND (reference sequence). The CDR3 is 14 residues long. The CDR3 DNA is TGTGCCAGTAGTTCGCCGGACAGGGTGGAGACCCAGTACTTC. It yields the protein CASSSPDRVETQYF.

The V call is TRBV18, the J call TRBJ2-2; TRBD1 agrees at 10 bases. CDR3 length: 16 residues. V shed 4 bases and J 5 bases; nucleotides not matched to a gene: 7. Germline loops: CDR1 KGHSH, CDR2 LQKENI. CDR3 region: CASSRRQGAETGELFF. The CDR3 nucleotides are TGTGCCAGCTCACGACGACAGGGGGCGGAAACCGGGGAGCTGTTTTTT.

V gene TRBV2 combines with J gene TRBJ1-1, with 7 bases aligning to TRBD1. CDR1 SNHLY and CDR2 FYNNEI come from the germline V gene. V dropped 7 bases and J dropped 5; count of bases not matched to a gene: 10. CDR3 length equals 14 residues. The DNA for the CDR3 is TGTGCCAGCATGAGTGAACAGGGGAGGACTGAAGCTTTCTTT. Its protein is CASMSEQGRTEAFF.

This chain joins TRBV7-2 and TRBJ2-7; tentative D call: TRBD1 (6 bases). Per the germline V gene, CDR1 is SGHTA and CDR2 is FQGNSA. The CDR3 is 15 residues long. Trimming shortened V by 5 bases and J by 6 bases, and 20 bases separated the two germline ends. The CDR3 spells CASSLQTGTAGEQYF. The CDR3 region has the DNA TGTGCCAGCAGCCTCCAAACAGGGACGGCGGGCGAGCAGTACTTC.

The rearrangement uses TRBV7-9 and TRBJ2-2; the match to TRBD1 covers 7 bases. Germline CDR1 and CDR2: SEHNR and FQNEAQ (reference sequence). Germline trimming cut 5 bases from V and 4 bases from J; bases unmatched to any gene: 1. The length of the CDR3 is 13 residues. CDR3 amino acids: CASSPGGTGELFF. The CDR3 DNA sequence: TGTGCCAGCAGCCCAGGGGGCACCGGGGAGCTGTTTTTT.

This rearrangement joins TRBV4-2 to TRBJ1-2; 8 bases line up with TRBD1. The germline V gene encodes CDR1 LGHNA and CDR2 YNFKEQ. Trimming at V came to 0 bases and at J to 9 bases, leaving 15 bases not matched to a gene. This CDR3 spans 17 amino acids. The CDR3 spells CASSQEYLPQGARRYTF. In nucleotides, the CDR3 is TGTGCCAGCAGCCAAGAATATTTGCCGCAGGGGGCGAGGCGCTACACCTTC.

In its sample, this clone was seen once. This chain links TRBV2 with TRBJ1-6, with D possibly TRBD1 on 5 matching bases. The CDR3 loop spans 15 amino acids. The ends were cut back, 8 bases at V and 9 bases at J, with 20 bases in the middle. In germline, CDR1 is SNHLY, CDR2 FYNNEI. CDR3 sequence reads: CASGTGGGVGSPLHF. CDR3 bases: TGTGCCAGCGGAACGGGGGGAGGGGTGGGTTCACCCCTCCACTTT.

Only a few counts were recorded for this clone. The chain uses TRBV6-6 and TRBJ2-5, with TRBD1 matching over 8 bases. Germline CDR1 and CDR2: MNHNY and SVGAGI (reference sequence). V dropped 7 bases and J dropped 2; count of bases not matched to a gene: 6. The CDR3 has 14 residues. The CDR3 nucleotides read TGTGCCAGCAAGCCGGGACAGGCACAAGAGACCCAGTACTTC. Protein sequence: CASKPGQAQETQYF.

The chain recombines TRBV28 with TRBJ1-5; TRBD1 matches 7 bases. V lost 6 bases to trimming and J lost 4 bases; unmatched junction nucleotides: 3. Germline CDR1 and CDR2: MDHEN and SYDVKM. CDR3 length: 13 residues. CDR3 residues: CASSGTANQPQHF. The CDR3 DNA reads TGTGCCAGCAGCGGGACAGCGAATCAGCCCCAGCATTTT.

The V gene is TRBV11-1, the J gene TRBJ2-7, with 11 bases aligning to TRBD2. V lost 2 bases and J lost 4; bases outside the gene matches: 1. This CDR3 is built from 14 residues. CDR1 and CDR2 (germline): SGHAT, FQDESV (reference sequence). CDR3 in DNA: TGTGCCAGCAGCTTAACTAGCGGGAGATACGAGCAGTACTTC. Amino acids: CASSLTSGRYEQYF. Full variable domain (rest looked up from reference TRBV11-1 and TRBJ2-7): EAEVAQSPRYKITEKSQAVAFWCDPISGHATLYWYRQILGQGPELLVQFQDESVVDDSQLPKDRFSAERLKGVDSTLKIQPAELGDSAMYLCASSLTSGRYEQYFGPGTRLTVT.

V usage is TRBV11-2 and J usage is TRBJ1-2, with TRBD1 matching 9 bases. The ends lost 2 bases at V and 2 bases at J; junction bases unmatched: 3. The germline gives CDR1 SGHAT, CDR2 FQNNGV. This CDR3 is 15 amino acids long. Written as DNA, the CDR3 is TGTGCCAGCAGCTTATTAGGGACAGGGAACTATGGCTACACCTTC. Translation gives CASSLLGTGNYGYTF.

This chain joins TRBV29-1 and TRBJ2-2; tentative D call: TRBD1 (5 bases). The V gene lost 4 bases and the J gene lost 5 bases, with 20 bases spanning the gap. This CDR3 spans 16 amino acids. The germline gives CDR1 SQVTM, CDR2 ANQGSEA. The CDR3 reads CSVAPQTVFGTGELFF. In DNA form, the CDR3 reads TGCAGCGTTGCCCCCCAGACAGTTTTCGGGACCGGGGAGCTGTTTTTT.

The chain combines TRBV15 with TRBJ1-2, with 7 bases lining up with TRBD1. Trimming cost V 1 base and J 5 bases; bases outside gene matches: 4. There are 14 residues in the CDR3. The germline V gene has CDR1 LNHNV and CDR2 YYDKDF (reference sequence). The CDR3 DNA follows: TGTGCCACCAGCAGAGGTCAACAGGGGTATGGCTACACCTTC. Translated, it gives CATSRGQQGYGYTF.

This clone was counted once. This chain connects TRBV9 to TRBJ1-3; D perhaps matches TRBD1 (6 bases). Between the trimmed V and J ends, which lost 0 bases and 4 bases, there was a span of 17 bases. From germline, CDR1 is SGDLS and CDR2 YYNGEE. The CDR3 runs 17 residues. The CDR3: CASSVASSGAPGNTIYF. The CDR3 DNA reads TGTGCCAGCAGCGTAGCTTCCTCAGGGGCTCCCGGAAACACCATATATTTT.

This rearrangement joins TRBV4-2 to TRBJ1-1, with 9 positions matching TRBD1. In germline, CDR1 is LGHNA, CDR2 YNFKEQ. The CDR3 loop spans 15 amino acids. The V gene end was trimmed by 5 bases and the J gene end by 5 bases; junction bases not matched to a gene: 9. This CDR3 is CASSLGGTGRTEAFF. The CDR3 DNA follows: TGTGCCAGCAGCTTAGGAGGGACAGGGAGGACTGAAGCTTTCTTT.

The genes are TRBV7-2 and TRBJ1-1; the D is unclear. The CDR3 has 15 residues. Germline loops: CDR1 SGHTA, CDR2 FQGNSA. The V end was cut by 5 bases, the J end by 0 bases, with 13 bases between. CDR3 bases: TGTGCCAGCAGCCTAGACACCGTCTTGAACACTGAAGCTTTCTTT. The encoded protein is CASSLDTVLNTEAFF.

This chain links TRBV2 with TRBJ1-2; no definite D call. Germline-derived CDR1 and CDR2 are SNHLY and FYNNEI. The ends were cut back, 7 bases at V and 1 base at J, with 10 bases in the middle. CDR3 length equals 13 residues. The CDR3 loop is CASTSSHNYGYTF. CDR3 DNA sequence: TGTGCCAGCACTAGCTCGCATAACTATGGCTACACCTTC.

A note on this clone: A read error may account for a junction end that differs from germline. The chain is built from TRBV7-7 and TRBJ2-5, with D possibly matching TRBD1 (5 bases). There are 15 residues in the CDR3. Germline V CDR1 and CDR2: SSHAT, FNYEAQ (reference sequence). CDR3 sequence (DNA): TGTGCTAGCAGCTTAGAGAGGTCAGGGCAAGAGACCCAGTACTTC. Protein: CASSLERSGQETQYF.

The chain combines TRBV7-9 with TRBJ1-5; D remains ambiguous. This CDR3 is 13 amino acids long. The germline V gene encodes CDR1 SEHNR and CDR2 FQNEAQ (reference sequence). V was trimmed by 5 bases and J by 5 bases, leaving 10 bases between them. The CDR3 sequence: CASSPDGDQPQHF. CDR3 DNA: TGTGCCAGCAGCCCGGACGGGGATCAGCCCCAGCATTTT.

This clone was seen a handful of times. V and J are TRBV5-1 and TRBJ2-7; 11 nucleotides agree with TRBD1. The CDR3 has 14 amino acids. The V gene end was trimmed by 7 bases and the J gene end by 2 bases; junction bases not matched to a gene: 5. Germline CDR1 is SGHRS and CDR2 is YFSETQ. The CDR3 is CASGRDRGTYEQYF. As DNA, the CDR3 is TGCGCCAGCGGTCGGGACAGGGGGACCTACGAGCAGTACTTC. The full variable domain, with the rest looked up from reference TRBV5-1 and TRBJ2-7, is KAGVTQTPRYLIKTRGQQVTLSCSPISGHRSVSWYQQTPGQGLQFLFEYFSETQRNKGNFPGRFSGRQFSNSRSEMNVSTLELGDSALYLCASGRDRGTYEQYFGPGTRLTVT.

The chain employs TRBV10-1 and TRBJ1-2; 7 bases map to TRBD1. The CDR3 is 13 residues long. J gave up 4 bases and V 6 bases, and 5 bases lay outside the gene matches. CDR1 is WNHNN, CDR2 SYGVQD, per germline (reference sequence). The CDR3 reads CASSGDRGYGYTF. The CDR3 nucleotides are TGCGCCAGCAGCGGGGACAGAGGCTATGGCTACACCTTC.

In this sample, this clone turned up a few times. The V and J genes are TRBV5-1 and TRBJ2-5; the D gene is possibly TRBD1 (6 bases). V was trimmed by 0 bases and J by 0 bases, leaving 12 bases between them. Per the germline V gene, CDR1 is SGHRS and CDR2 is YFSETQ. The CDR3 is made up of 16 amino acids. CDR3 DNA: TGCGCCAGCAGCTTGGGTCAGGGGTCATACCAAGAGACCCAGTACTTC. Its protein is CASSLGQGSYQETQYF.

The rearrangement uses TRBV5-1 and TRBJ2-7; D may be TRBD1 (5 bases). V lost 0 bases and J 5 bases, leaving 12 bases between the germline ends. This CDR3 comprises 14 residues. The germline gives CDR1 SGHRS, CDR2 YFSETQ. The CDR3 DNA reads TGCGCCAGCAGCTTGGGGGCAGGGTTACACGAGCAGTACTTC. Translating gives CASSLGAGLHEQYF.

The chain recombines TRBV4-1 with TRBJ2-7; possibly TRBD1 for D (5 bases). The CDR3 has 16 residues. V was trimmed by 0 bases and J by 7 bases, leaving 19 bases between them. Per the germline V gene, CDR1 is MGHRA and CDR2 is YSYEKL. Written as DNA, the CDR3 is TGCGCCAGCAGCCAAGATCCAAGGCAGGGCCTAAGAGAGCAGTACTTC. This codes for CASSQDPRQGLREQYF.